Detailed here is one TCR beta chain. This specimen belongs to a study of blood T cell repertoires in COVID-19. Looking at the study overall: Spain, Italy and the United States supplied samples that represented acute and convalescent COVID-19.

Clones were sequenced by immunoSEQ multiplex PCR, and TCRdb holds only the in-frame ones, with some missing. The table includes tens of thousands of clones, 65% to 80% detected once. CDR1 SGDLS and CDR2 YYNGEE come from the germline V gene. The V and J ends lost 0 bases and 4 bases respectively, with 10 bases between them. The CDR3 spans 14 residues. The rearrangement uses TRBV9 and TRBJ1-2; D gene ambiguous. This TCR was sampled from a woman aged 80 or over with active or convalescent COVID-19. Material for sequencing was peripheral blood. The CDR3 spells CASSVDLQFYGYTF. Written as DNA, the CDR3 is TGTGCCAGCAGCGTAGATCTCCAGTTCTATGGCTACACCTTC.